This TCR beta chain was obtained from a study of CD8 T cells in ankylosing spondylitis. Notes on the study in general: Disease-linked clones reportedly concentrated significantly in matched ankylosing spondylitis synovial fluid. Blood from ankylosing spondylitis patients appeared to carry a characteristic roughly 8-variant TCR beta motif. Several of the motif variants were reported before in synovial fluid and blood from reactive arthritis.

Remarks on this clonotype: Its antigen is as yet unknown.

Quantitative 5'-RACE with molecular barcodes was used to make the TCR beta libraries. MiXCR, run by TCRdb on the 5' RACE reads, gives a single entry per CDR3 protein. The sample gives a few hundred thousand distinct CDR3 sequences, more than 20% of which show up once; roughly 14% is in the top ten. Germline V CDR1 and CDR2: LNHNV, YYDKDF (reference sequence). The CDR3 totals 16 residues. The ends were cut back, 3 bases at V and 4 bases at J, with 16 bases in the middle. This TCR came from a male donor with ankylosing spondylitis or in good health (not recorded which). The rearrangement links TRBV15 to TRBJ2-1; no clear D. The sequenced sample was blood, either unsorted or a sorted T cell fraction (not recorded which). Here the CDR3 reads CATSRGSTNPYNEQFF. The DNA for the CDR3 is TGTGCCACCAGCAGGGGCAGCACCAATCCTTACAATGAGCAGTTCTTC.